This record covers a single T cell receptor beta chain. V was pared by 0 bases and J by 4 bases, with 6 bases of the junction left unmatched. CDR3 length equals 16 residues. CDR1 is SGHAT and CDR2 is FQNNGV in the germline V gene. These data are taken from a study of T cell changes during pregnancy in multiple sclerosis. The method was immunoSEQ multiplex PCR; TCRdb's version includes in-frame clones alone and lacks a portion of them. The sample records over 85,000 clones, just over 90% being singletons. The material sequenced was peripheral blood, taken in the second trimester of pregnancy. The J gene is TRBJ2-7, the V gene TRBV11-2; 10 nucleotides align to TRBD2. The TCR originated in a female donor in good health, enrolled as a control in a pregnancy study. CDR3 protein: CASSLDLGSGGYEQYF. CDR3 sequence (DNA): TGTGCCAGCAGCTTAGATTTGGGTAGCGGGGGGTACGAGCAGTACTTC.